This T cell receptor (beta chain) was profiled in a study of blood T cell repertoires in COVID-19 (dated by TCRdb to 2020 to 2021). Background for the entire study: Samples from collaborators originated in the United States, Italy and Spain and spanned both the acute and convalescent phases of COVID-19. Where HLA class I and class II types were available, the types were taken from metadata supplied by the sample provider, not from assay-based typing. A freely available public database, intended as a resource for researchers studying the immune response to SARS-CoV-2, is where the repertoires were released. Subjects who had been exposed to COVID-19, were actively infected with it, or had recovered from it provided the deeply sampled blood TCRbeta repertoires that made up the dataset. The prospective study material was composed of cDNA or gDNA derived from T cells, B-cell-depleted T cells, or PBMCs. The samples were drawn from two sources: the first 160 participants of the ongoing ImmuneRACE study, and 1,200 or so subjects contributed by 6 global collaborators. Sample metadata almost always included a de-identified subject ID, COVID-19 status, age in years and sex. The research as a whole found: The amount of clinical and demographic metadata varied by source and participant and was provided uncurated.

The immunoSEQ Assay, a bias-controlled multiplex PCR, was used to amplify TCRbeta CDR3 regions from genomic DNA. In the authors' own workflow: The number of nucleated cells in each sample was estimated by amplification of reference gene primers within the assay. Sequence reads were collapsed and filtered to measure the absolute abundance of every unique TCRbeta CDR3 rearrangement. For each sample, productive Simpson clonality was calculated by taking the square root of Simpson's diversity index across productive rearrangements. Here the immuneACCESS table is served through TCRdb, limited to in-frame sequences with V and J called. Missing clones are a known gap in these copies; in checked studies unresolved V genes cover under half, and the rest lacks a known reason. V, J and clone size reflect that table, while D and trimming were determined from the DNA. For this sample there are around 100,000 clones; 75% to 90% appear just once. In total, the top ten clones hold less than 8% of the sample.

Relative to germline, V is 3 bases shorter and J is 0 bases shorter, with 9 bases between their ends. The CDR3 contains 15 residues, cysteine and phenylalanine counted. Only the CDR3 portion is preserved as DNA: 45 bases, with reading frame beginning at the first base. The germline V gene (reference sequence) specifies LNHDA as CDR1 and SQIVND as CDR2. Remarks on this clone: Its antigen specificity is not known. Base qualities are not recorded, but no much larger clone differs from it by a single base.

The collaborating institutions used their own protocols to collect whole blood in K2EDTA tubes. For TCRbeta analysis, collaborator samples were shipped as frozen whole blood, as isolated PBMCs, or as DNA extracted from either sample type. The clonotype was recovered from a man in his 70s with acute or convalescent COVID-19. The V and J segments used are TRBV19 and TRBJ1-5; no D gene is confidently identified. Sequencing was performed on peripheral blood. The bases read TGTGCCAGTAGTATTTTACACCATAGCAATCAGCCCCAGCATTTT. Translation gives CASSILHHSNQPQHF.